Listed here are 21 T cell receptor beta chains from one sample, sequenced in a study of T cells after posttransplantation cyclophosphamide. Busulfan-fludarabine conditioning, marrow transplant, and cyclophosphamide on days +3 and +4 were administered. Assay: immunoSEQ multiplex PCR; the TCRdb copy retains only in-frame clones and omits some. The table lists 4,500 to 5,000 clones, approximately 79% of them singletons. The material sequenced was PBMCs, taken 86 days after allogeneic stem cell transplant with posttransplant cyclophosphamide. These receptors were taken from a male patient aged 50 to 60 who received an allogeneic stem cell transplant from an unrelated donor, was CMV-positive, and had acute GVHD only. Some of the T cells might come from the graft donor.

This clone came up once. The rearrangement uses TRBV25-1 and TRBJ1-1; D unclear. Germline loops: CDR1 MGHDK, CDR2 SYGVNS. This CDR3 spans 13 amino acids. Trimming cost V 8 bases and J 3 bases, with 13 bases left between them. The CDR3 sequence: CASLNLGDTEAFF. The CDR3, as DNA: TGTGCCAGCCTGAATTTGGGAGACACTGAAGCTTTCTTT. Full variable domain (missing parts from reference TRBV25-1 and TRBJ1-1): EADIYQTPRYLVIGTGKKITLECSQTMGHDKMYWYQQDPGMELHLIHYSYGVNSTEKGDLSSESTVSRIRTEHFPLTLESARPSHTSQYLCASLNLGDTEAFFGQGTRLTVV.

The chain is built from TRBV6-5 and TRBJ2-7; D possibly corresponds to TRBD2 (6 bases). Germline CDR1 and CDR2: MNHEY and SVGAGI. With 6 bases removed from V and 3 bases from J, the gap between germline ends came to 9 bases. The CDR3 runs 12 residues. The CDR3 DNA follows: TGTGCCAGCAGCCACGGGGGCTACGAGCAGTACTTC. Protein sequence: CASSHGGYEQYF.

A note on this clone: The sample carries other DNA sequences with the same CDR3. The chain joins TRBV5-1 to TRBJ2-7, with D perhaps matching TRBD2 (5 bases). Germline V gene data show CDR1 as SGHRS and CDR2 as YFSETQ. Trimming removed 1 base at V and 1 base at J, with 9 bases between. The CDR3 is 14 residues long. This chain's CDR3 is CASSLIGGSYEQYF. CDR3 nucleotides: TGCGCCAGCAGCTTGATAGGCGGGTCCTACGAGCAGTACTTC.

This rearrangement joins TRBV15 to TRBJ2-2, with 7 bases lining up with TRBD1. The CDR3 has 15 amino acids. CDR1 is LNHNV and CDR2 is YYDKDF in the germline V gene (reference sequence). V dropped 0 bases and J dropped 7; count of bases not matched to a gene: 5. CDR3 DNA sequence: TGTGCCACCAGCAGAGAGACAGGGTATGGCGGGGAGCTGTTTTTT. Its translation is CATSRETGYGGELFF.

This clone came up once. CDR3 sequence (DNA): TGTGCCAGCAGTTTACAGGGGGCCCTCCGGGGCGAGCAGTACTTC. This encodes CASSLQGALRGEQYF. The chain is built from TRBV5-4 and TRBJ2-7; 9 bases match TRBD1. Germline lookup yields CDR1 SGHNT and CDR2 YYREEE (reference sequence). V lost 5 bases and J lost 6; bases outside the gene matches: 12. The CDR3 has 15 amino acids.

This chain connects TRBV7-8 to TRBJ2-3, with a tentative D call TRBD2 (6 bases). V was shortened by 5 bases and J by 2 bases, with 11 bases between the two germline ends. The CDR3 has 14 residues. CDR1 is SGHVS, CDR2 FQNEAQ, per germline. The CDR3 nucleotides are TGTGCCAGCAGCCCGCGGGACCTCACAGATACGCAGTATTTT. Encoded protein: CASSPRDLTDTQYF.

The chain recombines TRBV5-4 with TRBJ1-2; TRBD1 agrees at 8 bases. This CDR3 is built from 14 residues. V dropped 2 bases and J dropped 5; count of bases not matched to a gene: 5. Per the germline V gene, CDR1 is SGHNT and CDR2 is YYREEE (reference sequence). CDR3 region: CASSFSDRVYGYTF. The CDR3 nucleotides read TGTGCCAGCAGCTTCTCGGACAGGGTTTATGGCTACACCTTC.

J is TRBJ1-4 and V is TRBV7-8, with 7 bases fitting TRBD1. The CDR3 is 15 residues long. After removal of 1 base from V and 3 bases from J, the junction contained 2 bases not matched to a gene. The germline gives CDR1 SGHVS, CDR2 FQNEAQ. The CDR3 DNA follows: TGTGCCAGCAGCTTAGGAGGACAGGCTAATGAAAAACTGTTTTTT. Translating gives CASSLGGQANEKLFF.

The chain couples TRBV4-3 to TRBJ2-3; 11 nucleotides match TRBD2. The trim removed 0 bases at V and 5 bases at J, leaving 4 bases unmatched. The germline V gene has CDR1 LGHNA and CDR2 YSLEER. There are 16 residues in the CDR3. The DNA for the CDR3 is TGCGCCAGCAGCCAAGAAGCTAGCGGGGGGCGAGATACGCAGTATTTT. Its protein product is CASSQEASGGRDTQYF.

The table lists this clone with a few counts. The chain carries TRBV14 and TRBJ2-1, with D perhaps TRBD2 (6 bases). The CDR3 consists of 16 residues. Trimming took 0 bases from V and 1 from J, leaving 10 bases between them. Germline loops: CDR1 SGHDN, CDR2 FVKESK. The CDR3 spells CASSQDIAESYNEQFF. In nucleotides, the CDR3 is TGTGCCAGCAGCCAAGACATAGCGGAGTCCTACAATGAGCAGTTCTTC.

This clone was detected a few times. The chain joins TRBV2 to TRBJ2-3; D might be TRBD2 (6 bases). This CDR3 spans 14 amino acids. V lost 10 bases and J lost 0, with 14 bases in between. CDR1 and CDR2 from the germline V gene are SNHLY and FYNNEI. The CDR3: CATQGGTSTDTQYF. CDR3 bases: TGTGCCACTCAGGGAGGAACAAGCACAGATACGCAGTATTTT.

This clone has more than one count but fewer than ten. This chain uses TRBV19 with TRBJ1-1, with D possibly TRBD1 on 5 matching bases. Germline V gene data show CDR1 as LNHDA and CDR2 as SQIVND (reference sequence). V was pared by 3 bases and J by 4 bases, with 9 bases between. The CDR3 is 13 amino acids. The CDR3 bases are TGTGCCAGTAGTATTGAAAGGGGCACTGAAGCTTTCTTT. Translating it yields CASSIERGTEAFF.

The chain employs TRBV5-1 and TRBJ2-7; 10 bases map to TRBD1. V trimming: 0 bases; J trimming: 4 bases; junction bases outside the gene matches: 4. This CDR3 is built from 15 residues. The germline gives CDR1 SGHRS, CDR2 YFSETQ. For the CDR3, the DNA is TGCGCCAGCAGCTTGGGCCCGGGACAGGGGTACGAGCAGTACTTC. This gives the protein CASSLGPGQGYEQYF.

The chain combines TRBV29-1 with TRBJ2-1, with TRBD2 matching 13 bases. Germline V lookup: CDR1 SQVTM, CDR2 ANQGSEA. V gave up 8 bases and J gave up 1 base; unmatched junction bases: 8. The CDR3 runs 16 residues. The CDR3 reads CSTLGTSGISYNEQFF. The CDR3, as DNA: TGCAGCACCCTCGGGACTAGCGGGATTTCCTACAATGAGCAGTTCTTC.

A few counts support this clone. The chain employs TRBV5-5 and TRBJ1-5, with D hard to call. Germline values: CDR1 SGHKS, CDR2 YYEKEE (reference sequence). The CDR3 has 16 amino acids. Deletions cut 0 bases from V and 4 bases from J, with 14 bases between. CDR3 in DNA: TGTGCCAGCAGCTTGGACACGGGAGACCGTAATCAGCCCCAGCATTTT. Translating gives CASSLDTGDRNQPQHF.

V is TRBV7-6 and J is TRBJ2-3; 8 bases fit TRBD2. The J segment lost 2 bases and the V segment lost 5 bases, leaving 6 bases of the junction unmatched. Germline V gene data show CDR1 as SGHVS and CDR2 as FNYEAQ. This CDR3 is built from 15 residues. The CDR3 reads CASSAAGVPTDTQYF. As DNA, the CDR3 is TGTGCCAGCAGCGCAGCGGGAGTCCCCACAGATACGCAGTATTTT.

The chain couples TRBV27 to TRBJ2-3; 9 bases are shared with TRBD2. This CDR3 comprises 14 residues. Germline CDR1 is MNHEY and CDR2 is SMNVEV (reference sequence). V lost 7 bases to trimming and J lost 3 bases; unmatched junction nucleotides: 5. This CDR3 is CASKRGGGTDTQYF. The DNA of the CDR3 is TGTGCCAGCAAGCGCGGGGGGGGGACAGATACGCAGTATTTT.

The CDR3 DNA follows: TGTGCCAGCAGAAATCAGGGGGGAGGAACTGAAGCTTTCTTT. Its translation: CASRNQGGGTEAFF. The chain carries TRBV5-8 and TRBJ1-1; 7 nucleotides match TRBD1. CDR1 is SGHTS, CDR2 YDEGEE, per germline. V was pared by 5 bases and J by 5 bases, with 9 bases of the junction left unmatched. CDR3 length equals 14 residues.

This clone has only one observation. J is TRBJ2-7 and V is TRBV9, with D maybe TRBD2 (7 bases). This CDR3 region has 16 residues. Trimming pared 0 bases from V and 5 bases from J, leaving 18 bases between. Germline assignment: CDR1 SGDLS and CDR2 YYNGEE. The CDR3 protein is CASSVAQGRELDEQYF. The CDR3, as DNA: TGTGCCAGCAGCGTAGCCCAGGGGAGGGAATTGGACGAGCAGTACTTC.

The genes are TRBV20-1 and TRBJ1-1; D remains ambiguous. This CDR3 region has 11 residues. Germline V gene data show CDR1 as DFQATT and CDR2 as SNEGSKA (reference sequence). Deletions cut 1 base from V and 6 bases from J, with 6 bases between. The CDR3 coding sequence is TGCAGTGCTAGAGGTTCCGCTGAAGCTTTCTTT. It encodes CSARGSAEAFF.

V usage is TRBV10-3 and J usage is TRBJ1-4; 7 bases align to TRBD1. Unmatched junction bases numbered 5, after V lost 6 bases and J lost 7 bases. The CDR3 covers 13 residues. Per germline, CDR1 ENHRY and CDR2 SYGVKD. CDR3: CAIRGQGGEKLFF. CDR3 DNA: TGTGCCATCAGGGGGCAGGGGGGTGAAAAACTGTTTTTT.